The T cell receptor beta chain under discussion was sequenced for a study of blood T cell repertoires in COVID-19. TCRdb's copy holds only in-frame clones and misses some; the assay was immunoSEQ multiplex PCR. The profile covers about 350,000 clones, with around nine tenths appearing a single time and roughly 3.9% taken by the ten largest. The CDR3 has 17 amino acids. Germline-derived CDR1 and CDR2 are SGHVS and FNYEAQ. With V trimmed by 3 bases and J by 8 bases, 15 bases remained unmatched. The specimen was peripheral blood. This receptor was taken from a woman aged 55-69 years with COVID-19, enrolled during active disease. This chain uses TRBV7-6 with TRBJ1-4, with TRBD1 identical over 7 bases. Written as DNA, the CDR3 is TGTGCCAGCAGCTTTAAACCTCCGGGACAGCTGATAGAAAAACTGTTTTTT. Translation gives CASSFKPPGQLIEKLFF.